The entry below gives a single TCR beta chain sequence along with its context. The clone's antigen remains unknown. The input lacks base qualities; no much larger clone sits a single base away. The CDR3 regions of human TCRbeta chains were subjected to immunosequencing. As for how the authors treated the data: TCRs in the repertoires were matched against a reference library of SARS-CoV-2-specific TCRs that had been generated with the MIRA antigen-specificity platform. Breadth was defined as the fraction of unique TCRs that were SARS-CoV-2-associated. Depth was defined as the fraction of total T cells that were SARS-CoV-2-associated. Using the MIRA data, each spike-specific TCR was mapped to the spike region that the TCR reacts to and placed in a CD4 or CD8 class. Log10-transformed breadth and depth values were compared by one-way ANOVA with Sidak's multiple comparisons tests. TCRdb holds this immuneACCESS table with in-frame rearrangements only. Some clones are missing; in checked studies, unresolved V genes explain under half, and the rest has no known cause. From that table come the V and J calls and clone size; the DNA was used to work out D and trimming. Here the sample has over 110,000 clones; less than 95% occur a single time. The ten largest clones represent approximately 2.8% of the sample.

What the time point label conveys for this sample: baseline before first vaccination. Vaccinee samples came from UK trials COV001 and COV002, including a single-blind randomized controlled phase 2/3 trial of AZD1222 (ChAdOx1 nCoV-19) in healthy adults. For TCRbeta chain sequencing, PBMC samples were collected from trial participants at day 0 and at day 28 after the second dose. The data are from a study of T cell responses to AZD1222 COVID-19 vaccine (dated by TCRdb to the early 2020s). For context, the study as a whole: Because spike-specific TCR depth and breadth did not differ between the two schedules, AZD1222 recipients who got a second dose at roughly 4 weeks were pooled with those who got a second dose at roughly 12 weeks. TCR sequencing was performed for 230 to 250 trial participants, of whom 207 were given two doses of AZD1222 and around 26 were given two doses of MenACWY control vaccine. Trial participants were enrolled into age subgroups of 18-55, 56-69 and 70-plus years, which contained 148, 28 and 57 TCR-sequenced participants, respectively. Overall study outcomes, separate from this receptor: Because no day 14 peak-response samples were available, the repertoires could be characterized only after the peak T cell response. Participants were mostly white British, with more females than males. The authors suggested clonal diversity may have been underestimated. The 56-69-year group was small, and its depth increase did not reach significance, likely because of low power. Nearly half of unique spike-specific TCRs reportedly recognized epitopes outside regions mutated in the B.1.351 and B.1.1.7 variants. Spike-specific TCR breadth and depth rose significantly after two AZD1222 doses compared with day 0 and with MenACWY recipients. Conclusions about previously exposed vaccinees are limited, since just a handful of AZD1222 recipients were seropositive for SARS-CoV-2 at baseline. Vaccine-associated CD4 TCRs spanned the whole spike protein, with dominant responses in regions 160-218 and 743-854.

Sequences SGHDN (CDR1) and FVKESK (CDR2) are obtained from the germline V gene. Its CDR3 holds 13 amino acids, cysteine through phenylalanine. Only the CDR3 DNA is retained, 39 bases long and in frame from the first base. V is pared back by 4 bases and J by 3 bases, with 10 bases lying between the germline termini. The material was peripheral blood, obtained on day 0 of AZD1222 vaccination. This clonotype was obtained from an adult in good health. The chain is made from TRBV14 and TRBJ2-7, with the D gene too uncertain to name. The CDR3 protein is CASSPSTYYEQYF. The DNA reads as follows: TGTGCCAGCAGCCCCTCTACATACTACGAGCAGTACTTC.